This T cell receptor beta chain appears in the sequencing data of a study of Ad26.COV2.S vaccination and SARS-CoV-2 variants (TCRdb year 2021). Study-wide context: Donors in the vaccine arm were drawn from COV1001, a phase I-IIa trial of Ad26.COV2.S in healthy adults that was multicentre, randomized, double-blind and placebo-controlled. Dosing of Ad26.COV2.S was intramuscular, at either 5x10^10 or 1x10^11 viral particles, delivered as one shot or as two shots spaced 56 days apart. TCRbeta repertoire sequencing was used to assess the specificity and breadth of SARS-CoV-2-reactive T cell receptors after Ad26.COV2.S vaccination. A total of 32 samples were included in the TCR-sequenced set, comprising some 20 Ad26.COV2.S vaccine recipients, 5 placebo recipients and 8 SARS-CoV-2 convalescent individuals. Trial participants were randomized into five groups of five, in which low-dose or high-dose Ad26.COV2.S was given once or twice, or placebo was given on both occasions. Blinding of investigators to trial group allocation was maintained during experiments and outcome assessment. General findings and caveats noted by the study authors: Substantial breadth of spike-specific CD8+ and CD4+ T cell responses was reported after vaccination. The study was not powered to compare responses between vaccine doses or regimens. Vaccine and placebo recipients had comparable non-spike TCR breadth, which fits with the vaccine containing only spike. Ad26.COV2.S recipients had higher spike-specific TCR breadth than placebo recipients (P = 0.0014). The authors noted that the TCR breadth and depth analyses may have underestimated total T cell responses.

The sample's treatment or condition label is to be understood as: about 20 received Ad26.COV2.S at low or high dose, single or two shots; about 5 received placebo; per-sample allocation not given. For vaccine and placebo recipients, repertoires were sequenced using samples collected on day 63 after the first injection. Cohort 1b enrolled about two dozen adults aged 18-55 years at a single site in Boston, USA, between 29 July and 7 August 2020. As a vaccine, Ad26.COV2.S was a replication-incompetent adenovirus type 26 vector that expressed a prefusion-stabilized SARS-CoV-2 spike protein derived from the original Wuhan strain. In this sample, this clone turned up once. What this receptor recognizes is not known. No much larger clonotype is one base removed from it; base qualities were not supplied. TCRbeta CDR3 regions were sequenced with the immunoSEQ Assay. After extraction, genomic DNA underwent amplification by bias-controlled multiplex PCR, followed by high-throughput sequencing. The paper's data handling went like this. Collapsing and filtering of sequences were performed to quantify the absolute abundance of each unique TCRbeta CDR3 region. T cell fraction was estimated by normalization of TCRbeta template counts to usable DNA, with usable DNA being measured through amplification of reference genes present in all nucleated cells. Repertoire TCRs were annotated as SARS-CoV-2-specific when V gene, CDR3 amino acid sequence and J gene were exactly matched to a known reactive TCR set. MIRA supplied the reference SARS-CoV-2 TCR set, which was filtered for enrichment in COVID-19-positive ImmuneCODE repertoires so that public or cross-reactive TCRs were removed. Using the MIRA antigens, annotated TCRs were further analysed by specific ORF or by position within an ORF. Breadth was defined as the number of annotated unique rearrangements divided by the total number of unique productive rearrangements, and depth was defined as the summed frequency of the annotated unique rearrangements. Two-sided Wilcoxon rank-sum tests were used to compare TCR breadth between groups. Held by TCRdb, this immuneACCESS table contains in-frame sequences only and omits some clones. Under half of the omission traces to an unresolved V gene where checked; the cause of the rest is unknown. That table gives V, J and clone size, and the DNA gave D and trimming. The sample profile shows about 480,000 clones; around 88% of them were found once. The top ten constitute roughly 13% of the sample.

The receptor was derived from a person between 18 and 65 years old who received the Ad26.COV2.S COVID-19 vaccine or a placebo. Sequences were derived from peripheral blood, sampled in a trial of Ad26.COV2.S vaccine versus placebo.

The DNA sequence is TGTGCCAGCAGTTACCTGGACCGTGCTGAAGCTTTCTTT. The encoded protein is CASSYLDRAEAFF. The V gene is TRBV6-2 or TRBV6-3 and the J gene is TRBJ1-1; no D gene is confidently identified. The germline V gene provides CDR1 MNHEY and CDR2 SVGEGT. Spanning cysteine to phenylalanine, the CDR3 consists of 13 amino acids. This entry keeps only the CDR3 DNA: 39 bases, framed from base 1. V drops 2 bases and J drops 6 bases, leaving 10 bases in between.